What follows is one T cell receptor (beta chain) and its context. Its matching antigen is unknown. This PCR relied on a set of 60 Vbeta primers and 13 Jbeta primers. Sequencing was performed with immunoSEQ multiplex PCR; in TCRdb, only in-frame clones are kept and a portion is missing. The repertoire holds about 100,000 clones, with over 75% as singletons. There are 15 residues in the CDR3. The trim removed 3 bases at V and 0 bases at J, leaving 1 base unmatched. CDR1 is MNHEY and CDR2 is SMNVEV in the germline V gene (reference sequence). The entry originates in a study of cytomegalovirus exposure and HLA in healthy donors. Overall study findings and caveats: Most of the TCR beta V segments (in an earlier analysis) were productive either about 87% or about 30% of the time. In a later analysis, a missense DCLRE1C variant was linked to TCR beta V- and J-gene trimming. There were a few CMV-associated chains whose specificity for CMV antigens was confirmed in vitro.

V usage is TRBV27 and J usage is TRBJ2-2; TRBD1 agrees at 7 bases. The origin of this receptor is a man aged 55 to 69 in good health and CMV-seropositive. Sequenced input: PBMCs. The CDR3 reads CASSFQGANTGELFF. Here the CDR3 DNA reads TGTGCCAGCAGTTTCCAGGGGGCGAACACCGGGGAGCTGTTTTTT.